This T cell receptor (beta chain) stems from a study of tumor-infiltrating lymphocytes in localized non-small cell lung cancer. There are 14 residues in the CDR3. The germline V gene encodes CDR1 SGHRS and CDR2 YFSETQ. With 0 bases removed from V and 1 base from J, the gap between germline ends came to 5 bases. Data came from immunoSEQ multiplex PCR; TCRdb stores just in-frame clones and leaves some out. In the table there are 10,000 to 15,000 clones, about nine tenths of which are singletons. This clonotype was sampled from a human donor with non-small cell lung cancer. This chain uses TRBV5-1 with TRBJ1-3; D call uncertain. The sample taken for sequencing was lung tumor tissue. The CDR3 bases are TGCGCCAGCAGCTTGGTGGGGTCTGGAAACACCATATATTTT. Translated, it gives CASSLVGSGNTIYF.